One TCR beta chain is described in this entry. Its antigen is not identified. The entry originates in a study of vaccination and CD4 T cells after COVID-19. The treatment here: approximately 11-day PBMC culture with coronavirus spike peptide pools or control peptides (ViraFEST assay). ViraFEST used peptide pools to expand antigen-specific T cells and subsequently sequenced their TCRs. Culture of around 2 million PBMCs per well took place with about 9.1 IU/ml IL-2 and 10 ug/ml peptide pools. Researchers used the Oncomine TCR Beta short-read assay to sequence DNA from cultured CD4+ T cells. TCRdb re-called the PCR reads with MiXCR, one entry per CDR3 protein. The sample lists 15,000 to 20,000 distinct CDR3 sequences, more than 55% occurring once. Trimming took 6 bases from V and 1 from J; bases not matched to a gene: 10. The germline CDR1 and CDR2 sequences are DFQATT and SNEGSKA (reference sequence). This CDR3 comprises 15 residues.

The starting material was CD4+ T cells from blood, cultured in vitro, obtained before SARS-CoV-2 vaccination. The chain employs TRBV20-1 and TRBJ1-1, with 8 bases lining up with TRBD1. This receptor was identified in a human donor who had recovered from COVID-19. This chain's CDR3 is CSASGQGAGNTEAFF. The CDR3 bases are TGCAGTGCATCCGGACAGGGAGCGGGGAACACTGAAGCTTTCTTT.